These T cell receptor beta chains were read from a single sample in a study of T cell repertoires in cytomegalovirus infection. TCRdb re-analysed the reads in MiXCR, keeping a single row per CDR3 protein. Here the sample spans approximately 120,000 distinct CDR3 sequences, about 28% being singletons. Antigens for these TCRs are unknown. The material sequenced was CD8+ T cells from cultured PBMCs, taken from culture after CMV antigen stimulation. The receptors here all came from a human donor in good health (CMV status not recorded). Some clones in this sample may be carry-over from other donors' samples. Each CDR3 is given with its conserved first and last residue. The D gene is left open where the match is weak. A row's size may be missing; if present it is once, few, many or a size class.

TRBV6-6	TRBJ2-5	TRBD2	few	TGTGCCACTATGACAGCGGGAGGAGGATACCAAGAGACCCAGTACTTC	CATMTAGGGYQETQYF
TRBV7-2	TRBJ2-1	TRBD1	many	TGTGCCAGCAGCCGGGGACAGGGAAGGGCCCTCAATGAGCAGTTCTTC	CASSRGQGRALNEQFF
TRBV20-1	TRBJ1-2	NA	NA	TGCAGTGCTAGTACCAGGGACGACTATGGCTACACCTTC	CSASTRDDYGYTF
TRBV4-1	TRBJ2-5	NA	few	TGCGCCAGCAGCCAACAAGAGATGTACTTC	CASSQQEMYF
TRBV7-9	TRBJ1-5	NA	many	TGTGCCAGCAGTTGCAAGAGTAGCAATCAGCCCCAGCATTTT	CASSCKSSNQPQHF
TRBV4-1	TRBJ2-7	TRBD1	many	TGCGCCAGCAGCCAAGGCTCGGACAGGGTTACCTACGAGCAGTACTTC	CASSQGSDRVTYEQYF
TRBV27	TRBJ1-2	NA	NA	TGTGCCAGCGGAAATAGAAACTATGGCTACACCTTC	CASGNRNYGYTF
TRBV3-1	TRBJ2-1	NA	few	TGTGCCAGCAGCCAGTACTCGGGGGGCCCTACGTATGAGCAGTTCTTC	CASSQYSGGPTYEQFF
TRBV7-2	TRBJ1-1	NA	NA	TGTGCCAGCAGCTTAGATGGCAAAGTGGGGGCTTTCTTT	CASSLDGKVGAFF
TRBV9	TRBJ1-1	NA	NA	TGTGCCAGCAGCGTAGGCGAGACAGTGAACACTGAAGCTTTCTTT	CASSVGETVNTEAFF
TRBV12-3/TRBV12-4	TRBJ2-7	TRBD1	NA	TGTGCCAGCAGTTTAATACGGACAGGGGTGGGAGAGCAGTACTTC	CASSLIRTGVGEQYF
TRBV27	TRBJ2-6	NA	NA	TGTGCCAGCAGCAGCACTCTCTCTGGGGCCAACGTCCTGACTTTC	CASSSTLSGANVLTF
TRBV27	TRBJ1-6	NA	few	TGTGCCAGCAGGAAGTGGAGCTCCTATAATTCACCCCTCCACTTT	CASRKWSSYNSPLHF